This TCR beta chain was identified during a study of OX40 agonist ivuxolimab in advanced cancers. Repertoires were generated with immunoSEQ multiplex PCR, while TCRdb's copy carries only in-frame clones and drops some. The sample includes 65,000 to 90,000 clones, around 88% seen only once; the top ten take roughly 0.8%. The V gene lost 1 base and the J gene lost 4 bases, with 8 bases spanning the gap. The germline V gene has CDR1 GTSNPN and CDR2 SVGIG (reference sequence). The CDR3 has 12 residues. Patients with a history of autoimmune disease or on systemic immunosuppression were excluded. Collection of blood occurred at baseline, at cycle 4 day 1, and at cycle 7 day 1.

The TCR sequence derives from an adult with an advanced solid tumor such as melanoma, head and neck, liver or kidney cancer. This chain joins TRBV30 and TRBJ2-7, with D unclear. The sample in question was CD4+ or CD8+ T cells sorted from blood, obtained in a trial of the OX40 agonist ivuxolimab. The DNA of the CDR3 is TGTGCCTGGAGTGGAGGTTGGTACGAGCAGTACTTC. Amino acid sequence: CAWSGGWYEQYF.